The 18 T cell receptor beta chains reported below all come from one sample, sequenced in a study of immune evolution from preneoplasia to lung adenocarcinoma. Using immunoSEQ multiplex PCR, the repertoire was profiled, and TCRdb retains in-frame clones only, with some absent. The table lists more than 5,000 clones, 60% to 80% of them singletons. The sample taken for sequencing was FFPE minimally invasive lung adenocarcinoma tissue. The receptors shown here come from a person between 55 and 80 years old with lung adenocarcinoma.

A few counts support this clone. This CDR3 reads CASSQYRVDYNQPQHF. In nucleotides, the CDR3 is TGTGCCAGCAGCCAATATCGGGTAGATTACAATCAGCCCCAGCATTTT. The chain links TRBV16 to TRBJ1-5; D is unresolved. V was pared by 1 base and J by 3 bases, with 13 bases between. This CDR3 contains 16 residues. The germline V gene has CDR1 KGHSY and CDR2 FQNENV.

This rearrangement joins TRBV19 to TRBJ2-3; 7 bases map to TRBD1. The CDR3 is 16 residues long. Germline values: CDR1 LNHDA, CDR2 SQIVND (reference sequence). Unmatched junction bases numbered 8, after V lost 4 bases and J lost 1 base. The CDR3 nucleotides read TGTGCCAGTAGTACCCGTAGAGGGGGCCGCACAGATACGCAGTATTTT. This translates into CASSTRRGGRTDTQYF.

CDR3 sequence (DNA): TGTGCCAGCAGCTACCGGGGGACCTCGATGTTCTTC. This codes for CASSYRGTSMFF. The chain is built from TRBV11-2 and TRBJ2-1; possibly TRBD2 for D (6 bases). CDR3 length: 12 residues. In germline, CDR1 is SGHAT, CDR2 FQNNGV. V was pared by 4 bases and J by 15 bases, with 16 bases between.

The chain joins TRBV30 to TRBJ2-6, with 9 bases lining up with TRBD1. Looked up from germline, CDR1 is GTSNPN and CDR2 is SVGIG (reference sequence). Trimming removed 3 bases from V and 0 bases from J; junction bases left unmatched: 6. The CDR3 runs to 17 residues. Written as DNA, the CDR3 is TGTGCCTGGAGCCGGGACAGGGCTTCCTCTGGGGCCAACGTCCTGACTTTC. It encodes CAWSRDRASSGANVLTF.

This chain connects TRBV7-6 to TRBJ2-2; D is ambiguous. Trimming removed 3 bases from V and 4 bases from J, with 12 bases in between. The CDR3 spans 15 residues. CDR1 is SGHVS, CDR2 FNYEAQ, per germline. The CDR3 coding sequence is TGTGCCAGCAGCTTTGCGAGATTCAGCACCGGGGAGCTGTTTTTT. Protein: CASSFARFSTGELFF.

The rearrangement joins TRBV7-8 to TRBJ2-3, with D maybe TRBD1 (5 bases). Germline V gives CDR1 SGHVS, CDR2 FQNEAQ. Deletions cut 3 bases from V and 2 bases from J, with 9 bases between. This CDR3 is built from 14 residues. The CDR3 sequence is CASSFDSYTDTQYF. Here the CDR3 DNA reads TGTGCCAGCAGCTTCGACAGTTACACAGATACGCAGTATTTT.

By its share, this clone is medium-sized (0.01 to 0.1%). The J gene is TRBJ2-1, the V gene TRBV5-6; 7 bases match TRBD1. Trimming took 5 bases from V and 7 from J; bases not matched to a gene: 12. There are 15 residues in the CDR3. Germline V CDR1 and CDR2: SGHDT, YYEEEE. CDR3 in DNA: TGTGCCAGCAGACCCGAGACAGGGTTAAGGAATGAGCAGTTCTTC. Protein sequence: CASRPETGLRNEQFF.

The chain is built from TRBV2 and TRBJ2-1; D perhaps matches TRBD2 (5 bases). Between the trimmed V and J ends, which lost 3 bases and 9 bases, there was a span of 15 bases. Germline V lookup: CDR1 SNHLY, CDR2 FYNNEI. This CDR3 has 14 residues. CDR3 sequence reads: CASSDFLLESEQFF. In DNA form, the CDR3 reads TGTGCCAGCAGTGATTTCCTACTAGAAAGTGAGCAGTTCTTC.

This clone was recorded only once. This sequence joins TRBV25-1 and TRBJ2-1; D is possibly TRBD2 (6 bases). Germline CDR1 and CDR2: MGHDK and SYGVNS. This CDR3 comprises 15 residues. The ends were cut back, 1 base at V and 4 bases at J, with 11 bases in the middle. CDR3 loop: CASSESGGAYNEQFF. The CDR3 coding sequence is TGTGCCAGCAGTGAATCGGGCGGGGCGTACAATGAGCAGTTCTTC.

The rearrangement links TRBV2 to TRBJ2-5; 7 bases map to TRBD1. The CDR3 covers 13 residues. V was clipped by 4 bases and J by 2 bases; unmatched bases: 1. Looked up from germline, CDR1 is SNHLY and CDR2 is FYNNEI. The DNA for the CDR3 is TGTGCCAGCAGTGGGGACAGTCAAGAGACCCAGTACTTC. Translation: CASSGDSQETQYF.

The genes are TRBV11-3 and TRBJ2-7; D gene uncertain. Germline loops: CDR1 SGHNT, CDR2 YENEEA. Trimming removed 3 bases at V and 7 bases at J, with 7 bases between. This CDR3 spans 11 amino acids. CDR3 sequence: CASSFGWEQYF. CDR3 bases: TGTGCCAGCAGCTTCGGTTGGGAGCAGTACTTC.

J is TRBJ2-7 and V is TRBV11-2; D gene ambiguous. The V gene's germline CDR1 is SGHAT and CDR2 FQNNGV. The CDR3 is 15 residues long. Trimming took 3 bases from V and 7 from J, leaving 19 bases between them. CDR3 sequence: CASSFQLTPQREQYF. The DNA for the CDR3 is TGTGCCAGCAGCTTTCAACTAACTCCCCAGAGGGAGCAGTACTTC.

V is TRBV7-8 and J is TRBJ2-1; D is uncertain. CDR3 length: 14 residues. Looked up from germline, CDR1 is SGHVS and CDR2 is FQNEAQ. Trimming left V 3 bases short and J 6 bases short, with 12 bases between. CDR3 sequence reads: CASSFAGSPNEQFF. CDR3 coding DNA: TGTGCCAGCAGCTTCGCAGGCTCTCCCAATGAGCAGTTCTTC.

This chain links TRBV4-2 with TRBJ2-5, with 11 bases fitting TRBD1. The length of the CDR3 is 15 residues. The germline V gene has CDR1 LGHNA and CDR2 YNFKEQ. The V and J ends lost 4 bases and 5 bases, in that order; junction bases with no gene match: 6. CDR3 protein: CASSRWTGGGETQYF. CDR3 nucleotides: TGTGCCAGCAGCCGCTGGACAGGGGGCGGGGAGACCCAGTACTTC.

The chain links TRBV19 to TRBJ1-5, with 8 positions matching TRBD1. Trimming removed 6 bases from V and 4 bases from J; junction bases left unmatched: 8. CDR3 length equals 15 residues. CDR1 and CDR2 (germline): LNHDA, SQIVND (reference sequence). In DNA, the CDR3 is TGTGCCAGTAGGAGCCGACAGGGGCTGAATCAGCCCCAGCATTTT. This codes for CASRSRQGLNQPQHF. The full variable domain, in which reference TRBV19 and TRBJ1-5 provide the parts outside the CDR3, is DGGITQSPKYLFRKEGQNVTLSCEQNLNHDAMYWYRQDPGQGLRLIYYSQIVNDFQKGDIAEGYSVSREKKESFPLTVTSAQKNPTAFYLCASRSRQGLNQPQHFGDGTRLSIL.

This clone came up a few times. This chain uses TRBV12-5 with TRBJ2-5; D unresolved. With 3 bases removed from V and 5 bases from J, the gap between germline ends came to 10 bases. The CDR3 loop spans 13 amino acids. The germline CDR1 and CDR2 sequences are LGHNT and FRNRAP. The CDR3 bases are TGTGCTAGTGGTTTTATAGGGTTGGAGACCCAGTACTTC. Translation gives CASGFIGLETQYF.

V is TRBV19 and J is TRBJ2-5, with D possibly being TRBD2 (5 bases). This CDR3 region has 12 residues. With 3 bases removed from V and 5 bases from J, the gap between germline ends came to 7 bases. Per the germline V gene, CDR1 is LNHDA and CDR2 is SQIVND (reference sequence). CDR3: CASSIRRETQYF. In DNA, the CDR3 is TGTGCCAGTAGTATCAGGAGGGAGACCCAGTACTTC.

The V gene is TRBV11-2, the J gene TRBJ2-7; D could derive from TRBD1 or TRBD2 (5 bases each). Germline V CDR1 and CDR2: SGHAT, FQNNGV. This CDR3 has 15 amino acids. Trimming stripped 4 bases from V and 4 bases from J, with 17 bases between. CDR3 region: CASSSPGRKGYEQYF. DNA for the CDR3: TGTGCCAGCAGCTCACCGGGACGGAAAGGATACGAGCAGTACTTC. The full variable domain, completed using reference TRBV11-2 and TRBJ2-7, is EAGVAQSPRYKIIEKRQSVAFWCNPISGHATLYWYQQILGQGPKLLIQFQNNGVVDDSQLPKDRFSAERLKGVDSTLKIQPAKLEDSAVYLCASSSPGRKGYEQYFGPGTRLTVT.